This TCR beta chain was captured in a study of T cells in Graves' hyperthyroidism and ophthalmopathy. Study-level findings and limits: The model made its ophthalmopathy prediction, and onset followed a median approximately six months later. Blood samples included most of the expanded thyroid clonotypes exceeding 0.001.

The CDR3 spans 14 residues. V lost 5 bases and J lost 4, with 13 bases in between. CDR1 and CDR2 from the germline V gene are LNHDA and SQIVND (reference sequence). Remarks on this clonotype: Its antigen is not identified.

RNA transcripts gave rise to amplified TCR beta CDR3 regions. HTBI primers were the set used in a first-round RT-PCR of the TCR CDR3. TCRdb used MiXCR to reprocess the multiplex PCR reads, holding one entry per CDR3 protein. The data contain 690,000 or so distinct CDR3 sequences, around a sixth of them singletons. The material sequenced was blood. The gene calls are TRBV19 and TRBJ2-3, with a weak D call TRBD1 (5 bases). The sequence derives from a woman aged 45-65 years with Graves' hyperthyroidism that later progressed to Graves' ophthalmopathy. CDR3 protein: CASSPFQGADTQYF. The CDR3 DNA follows: TGTGCCAGTAGTCCCTTCCAGGGCGCAGATACGCAGTATTTT.